A single sample gave rise to the 32 T cell receptor beta chains below, sequenced in a study of vaccination effects on CD4 cells after COVID-19 (dated by TCRdb to about 2022). In the ViraFEST assay, PBMC were stimulated with viral peptide pools, and TCR sequencing was then used to find antigen-specific CD4+ T cell clonotypes based on their expansion. After more than nine days of culture, CD4+ T cells were isolated with the EasySep CD4+ T cell isolation kit. None of the healthy vaccine recipients had a prior SARS-CoV-2 infection, which was confirmed by nucleocapsid antibody tests that came back negative both before and after vaccination. The library was generated by the immunoSEQ multiplex PCR assay. TCRdb holds this immuneACCESS table with in-frame rearrangements only. Some clones are missing; in checked studies, unresolved V genes explain under half, and the rest has no known cause. Within this sample are more than 20,000 clones, with approximately 72% of them counted one time only. The ten biggest clones cover approximately 19% of the sample.

These receptors lack a known antigen. Sequencing was performed on CD4+ T cells from PBMCs cultured with HCoV-NL63 spike peptides, taken before COVID-19 vaccination. The cell subset or site label here, explained by the study, means: HCoV-NL63 spike overlapping peptide pool stimulation. Receptor source: a human donor who received a COVID-19 vaccine.

The chain combines TRBV7-9 with TRBJ1-2, with D unresolved. Germline V gene data show CDR1 as SEHNR and CDR2 as FQNEAQ (reference sequence). There are 12 residues in the CDR3. Trimming cost V 3 bases and J 6 bases, with 8 bases left between them. CDR3 sequence: CASSLFGDGYTF. The CDR3 DNA reads TGTGCCAGCAGCTTGTTCGGAGATGGCTACACCTTC.

The rearrangement joins TRBV19 to TRBJ2-7; 10 bases are shared with TRBD1. After removal of 8 bases from V and 4 bases from J, the junction contained 5 bases not matched to a gene. Per the germline V gene, CDR1 is LNHDA and CDR2 is SQIVND (reference sequence). This CDR3 contains 13 residues. DNA of the CDR3: TGTGCCAGTGGTCGGGACAGGGGTTACGAGCAGTACTTC. Residues: CASGRDRGYEQYF. The entire variable domain, with the rest obtained from reference TRBV19 and TRBJ2-7, is as follows: DGGITQSPKYLFRKEGQNVTLSCEQNLNHDAMYWYRQDPGQGLRLIYYSQIVNDFQKGDIAEGYSVSREKKESFPLTVTSAQKNPTAFYLCASGRDRGYEQYFGPGTRLTVT.

The V and J genes are TRBV27 and TRBJ2-1; 9 positions agree with TRBD1. CDR1 MNHEY and CDR2 SMNVEV come from the germline V gene (reference sequence). This CDR3 contains 19 residues. J was trimmed by 7 bases and V by 0 bases; bases with no gene match: 16. In DNA, the CDR3 is TGTGCCAGCAGTTTATCCGGGACAGGGTGGCGGGAGCATCTGAATGAGCAGTTCTTC. As protein: CASSLSGTGWREHLNEQFF.

The chain is built from TRBV6-2 or TRBV6-3 and TRBJ2-7, with unresolved D. V shed 4 bases and J shed 6 bases, with 10 bases lying between them. This CDR3 spans 12 amino acids. The germline gives CDR1 MNHEY, CDR2 SVGEGT. Here the CDR3 DNA reads TGTGCCAGCAGTTTCTCCTCTCGCGAGCAGTACTTC. Protein sequence: CASSFSSREQYF.

This clone was seen just once. This chain links TRBV7-9 with TRBJ1-6, with D possibly being TRBD1 (5 bases). Germline V gene sequence: CDR1 SEHNR, CDR2 FQNEAQ (reference sequence). CDR3 length: 18 amino acids. The germline V and J ends were trimmed by 1 base and 2 bases, with 15 bases remaining between them. The CDR3 region has the DNA TGTGCCAGCAGCTTAGAGGGCGGGGCCCCCACCTATAATTCACCCCTCCACTTT. Amino acid sequence: CASSLEGGAPTYNSPLHF.

The chain uses TRBV30 and TRBJ1-3; perhaps TRBD1 as D (6 bases). Germline lookup yields CDR1 GTSNPN and CDR2 SVGIG (reference sequence). Trimming pared 3 bases from V and 0 bases from J, leaving 15 bases between. The CDR3 totals 16 residues. Written as DNA, the CDR3 is TGTGCCTGGAGAATCTATGGGGGCAGCTCTGGAAACACCATATATTTT. This codes for CAWRIYGGSSGNTIYF.

The chain couples TRBV11-2 to TRBJ2-7; D perhaps matches TRBD2 (6 bases). The CDR3 spans 13 residues. Germline V gene sequence: CDR1 SGHAT, CDR2 FQNNGV. V was clipped by 4 bases and J by 6 bases, with 13 bases between them. CDR3 sequence: CASSWEARVEQYF. Here the CDR3 DNA reads TGTGCCAGCAGCTGGGAGGCGAGGGTCGAGCAGTACTTC.

CDR3 coding DNA: TGTGCCAGCAGTCCCCCGGGACAGGCGGGCCTCTCTGGAAACACCATATATTTT. Amino acid sequence: CASSPPGQAGLSGNTIYF. This chain joins TRBV28 and TRBJ1-3; TRBD1 matches at 8 bases. Trimming at V came to 5 bases and at J to 0 bases, leaving 12 bases not matched to a gene. Germline assignment: CDR1 MDHEN and CDR2 SYDVKM. The CDR3 has 18 residues.

This clone was counted between two and nine times. The same CDR3 can be traced to other DNA sequences in this sample. The chain joins TRBV30 to TRBJ2-6; D is undetermined. The CDR3 spans 15 residues. The V gene's germline CDR1 is GTSNPN and CDR2 SVGIG (reference sequence). V lost 0 bases, J lost 0 bases, and 6 bases lay in between. As DNA, the CDR3 is TGTGCCTGGAGTGTACTCGGCTCTGGGGCCAACGTCCTGACTTTC. Encoded protein: CAWSVLGSGANVLTF.

This chain links TRBV19 with TRBJ1-1; weak D call: TRBD1 (6 bases). CDR1 and CDR2 (germline): LNHDA, SQIVND (reference sequence). The V and J ends lost 7 bases and 1 base respectively, with 13 bases between them. The CDR3 consists of 14 residues. CDR3 in DNA: TGTGCCAGTAATTACGGGACAAAGAACACTGAAGCTTTCTTT. Translation: CASNYGTKNTEAFF. Variable domain in full (rest from reference TRBV19 and TRBJ1-1): DGGITQSPKYLFRKEGQNVTLSCEQNLNHDAMYWYRQDPGQGLRLIYYSQIVNDFQKGDIAEGYSVSREKKESFPLTVTSAQKNPTAFYLCASNYGTKNTEAFFGQGTRLTVV.

The chain's CDR3 is CASSRDTLDGEQFF. In DNA, the CDR3 is TGCGCCAGCAGCCGGGACACATTAGATGGTGAGCAGTTCTTC. V and J are TRBV5-1 and TRBJ2-1; D may be TRBD1 (6 bases). This CDR3 region has 14 residues. Trimming shortened V by 4 bases and J by 9 bases, and 17 bases separated the two germline ends. In germline, CDR1 is SGHRS, CDR2 YFSETQ.

The chain links TRBV19 to TRBJ1-1, with 10 bases aligning to TRBD1. The length of the CDR3 is 14 residues. CDR1 and CDR2 from the germline V gene are LNHDA and SQIVND (reference sequence). The CDR3 DNA sequence: TGTGGGACAGGGGGGCGTTTCACGGGCACTGAAGCTTTCTTT. As protein: CGTGGRFTGTEAFF. The entire variable domain, with the rest obtained from reference TRBV19 and TRBJ1-1, is as follows: DGGITQSPKYLFRKEGQNVTLSCEQNLNHDAMYWYRQDPGQGLRLIYYSQIVNDFQKGDIAEGYSVSREKKESFPLTVTSAQKNPTAFYLCGTGGRFTGTEAFFGQGTRLTVV.

The V and J genes are TRBV19 and TRBJ2-7; 8 nucleotides line up with TRBD1. CDR1 LNHDA and CDR2 SQIVND come from the germline V gene (reference sequence). The CDR3 has 15 residues. V dropped 2 bases and J dropped 5; count of bases not matched to a gene: 8. This chain's CDR3 is CASSIMGRGPNEQYF. CDR3 DNA: TGTGCCAGTAGTATAATGGGCAGGGGGCCCAACGAGCAGTACTTC. The whole variable domain, filled in from reference TRBV19 and TRBJ2-7, reads DGGITQSPKYLFRKEGQNVTLSCEQNLNHDAMYWYRQDPGQGLRLIYYSQIVNDFQKGDIAEGYSVSREKKESFPLTVTSAQKNPTAFYLCASSIMGRGPNEQYFGPGTRLTVT.

The V call is TRBV14, the J call TRBJ2-7; the D is unclear. Between the trimmed V and J ends, which lost 2 bases and 5 bases, there was a span of 7 bases. CDR3 size: 12 residues. CDR1 is SGHDN and CDR2 is FVKESK in the germline V gene. CDR3 sequence (DNA): TGTGCCAGCAGCCAACTGATACACGAGCAGTACTTC. It is translated as CASSQLIHEQYF.

This chain uses TRBV7-9 with TRBJ1-1, with D maybe TRBD1 (6 bases). The V gene lost 1 base and the J gene lost 11 bases, with 17 bases spanning the gap. CDR1 is SEHNR and CDR2 is FQNEAQ in the germline V gene (reference sequence). CDR3 length equals 14 residues. CDR3 sequence (DNA): TGTGCCAGCAGCTTAGGGGGGCCCAACAGGGAGGCTTTCTTT. It codes for CASSLGGPNREAFF.

The genes are TRBV28 and TRBJ1-2; weak D call: TRBD1 (6 bases). The CDR3 has 14 amino acids. Germline CDR1 MDHEN, CDR2 SYDVKM. V was shortened by 7 bases and J by 4 bases, with 16 bases between the two germline ends. CDR3 protein: CASTLPDRPYGYTF. CDR3 coding DNA: TGTGCCAGCACCTTACCCGACAGGCCCTATGGCTACACCTTC.

CDR3 DNA sequence: TGTGCCAGCAGTTTAGGGGGGACAGGTGGCTATGGCTACACCTTC. Encoded protein: CASSLGGTGGYGYTF. The chain employs TRBV28 and TRBJ1-2; 8 nucleotides line up with TRBD1. CDR1 MDHEN and CDR2 SYDVKM come from the germline V gene. V dropped 2 bases and J dropped 4; count of bases not matched to a gene: 6. This CDR3 spans 15 amino acids.

The chain couples TRBV3-1 (or the pseudogene TRBV3-2) to TRBJ2-1, with TRBD2 matching 11 bases. Germline V gives CDR1 LGHDT, CDR2 YNNKEL (reference sequence). The CDR3 totals 16 residues. J was trimmed by 7 bases and V by 4 bases; bases with no gene match: 9. In DNA, the CDR3 is TGTGCCAGCAGCCCCGGCCTAGCGGGGGGAGGAAATGAGCAGTTCTTC. The encoded protein is CASSPGLAGGGNEQFF.

The CDR3 region is CASQQGILAKNIQYF. As DNA, the CDR3 is TGTGCCAGTCAACAGGGGATCCTAGCCAAAAACATTCAGTACTTC. The V and J genes are TRBV13 and TRBJ2-4; 7 bases agree with TRBD1. Germline V gene data show CDR1 as PRHDT and CDR2 as FYEKMQ (reference sequence). The length of the CDR3 is 15 residues. Trimming at V came to 9 bases and at J to 0 bases, leaving 8 bases not matched to a gene.

There are a few counts of this clone. The chain uses TRBV28 and TRBJ2-2, with 9 nucleotides matching TRBD1. The V segment lost 7 bases and the J segment 7 bases; nucleotides outside the gene matches: 13. CDR1 and CDR2 (germline): MDHEN, SYDVKM. CDR3 length: 16 amino acids. The CDR3 here is CASTTGQGGIHGELFF. DNA of the CDR3: TGTGCCAGCACCACGGGACAGGGAGGTATCCACGGGGAGCTGTTTTTT.

This chain links TRBV5-6 with TRBJ1-5; no firm D call. V lost 4 bases and J 0 bases, leaving 14 bases between the germline ends. CDR3 size: 16 residues. Germline values: CDR1 SGHDT, CDR2 YYEEEE. The CDR3 spells CASSLHPRASNQPQHF. In nucleotides, the CDR3 is TGTGCCAGCAGCCTACATCCCAGAGCTAGCAATCAGCCCCAGCATTTT.

This chain joins TRBV30 and TRBJ1-2; 8 bases match TRBD1. The V gene's germline CDR1 is GTSNPN and CDR2 SVGIG (reference sequence). J lost 8 bases, V lost 3 bases, and 5 bases had no gene match. The CDR3 runs to 12 residues. The CDR3 bases are TGTGCCTGGAGGAGGACAGGGTTCGGCTACACCTTC. The encoded protein is CAWRRTGFGYTF. The whole variable domain, filled in from reference TRBV30 and TRBJ1-2, reads SQTIHQWPATLVQPVGSPLSLECTVEGTSNPNLYWYRQAAGRGLQLLFYSVGIGQISSEVPQNLSASRPQDRQFILSSKKLLLSDSGFYLCAWRRTGFGYTFGSGTRLTVV.

A remark on this clone: At one end, the junction sequence differs from germline, possibly due to a read error. The V and J genes are TRBV28 and TRBJ2-1, with TRBD2 identical over 8 bases. There are 14 residues in the CDR3. Per the germline V gene, CDR1 is MDHEN and CDR2 is SYDVKM. The CDR3 sequence is CASGLPGGNNEQFF. The DNA for the CDR3 is TGTGCCAGCGGTTTACCGGGAGGGAACAATGAGCAGTTCTTC.

The CDR3 DNA follows: TGTGCCTGGGGAATTCAGACAGATACGCAGTATTTT. Protein: CAWGIQTDTQYF. This chain joins TRBV30 and TRBJ2-3; D unresolved. The CDR3 sequence is 12 residues long. V was clipped by 5 bases and J by 3 bases, with 9 bases between them. Per the germline V gene, CDR1 is GTSNPN and CDR2 is SVGIG (reference sequence). Based on the CDR3 plus reference TRBV30 and TRBJ2-3, the full variable domain is SQTIHQWPATLVQPVGSPLSLECTVEGTSNPNLYWYRQAAGRGLQLLFYSVGIGQISSEVPQNLSASRPQDRQFILSSKKLLLSDSGFYLCAWGIQTDTQYFGPGTRLTVL.

This chain uses TRBV4-1 with TRBJ1-4; possible D gene TRBD1, 6 bases. The CDR3 extends over 16 amino acids. Germline V gene lookup returns CDR1 MGHRA and CDR2 YSYEKL. V lost 4 bases to trimming and J lost 7 bases, with 19 bases between them. Written as DNA, the CDR3 is TGCGCCAGCAGCCGATTGGTGGGGGCTGGGGGTGAAAAACTGTTTTTT. It is translated as CASSRLVGAGGEKLFF.

This sequence joins TRBV4-1 and TRBJ2-2; D is possibly TRBD1 (6 bases). Per germline, CDR1 MGHRA and CDR2 YSYEKL. The V and J ends lost 0 bases and 6 bases respectively, with 14 bases between them. The CDR3 contains 16 residues. The CDR3: CASSQETGFRPGELFF. In DNA form, the CDR3 reads TGCGCCAGCAGCCAAGAGACAGGCTTTCGTCCCGGGGAGCTGTTTTTT.

V usage is TRBV3-1 (or the pseudogene TRBV3-2) and J usage is TRBJ2-3, with D possibly TRBD2 on 7 matching bases. V lost 3 bases, J lost 3 bases, and 25 bases lay in between. The CDR3 loop spans 19 amino acids. Germline CDR1 LGHDT, CDR2 YNNKEL (reference sequence). For the CDR3, the DNA is TGTGCCAGCAGCCACAAGGGGAGGGGGGGGTTTATGGGAACAGATACGCAGTATTTT. The encoded protein is CASSHKGRGGFMGTDTQYF.

The rearrangement joins TRBV6-1 to TRBJ1-2, with D possibly matching TRBD1 (6 bases). Germline V lookup: CDR1 MNHNS, CDR2 SASEGT. The CDR3 contains 15 residues. V was trimmed by 3 bases and J by 1 base, leaving 12 bases between them. The CDR3, as DNA: TGTGCCAGCAGTGATGGGGGGCGGCATAACTATGGCTACACCTTC. It codes for CASSDGGRHNYGYTF.

The chain is built from TRBV6-5 and TRBJ1-1; 7 positions match TRBD1. The CDR3 covers 14 residues. V dropped 5 bases and J dropped 6; count of bases not matched to a gene: 9. Per the germline V gene, CDR1 is MNHEY and CDR2 is SVGAGI. The CDR3 reads CASSPDRVGAEAFF. The CDR3 DNA reads TGTGCCAGCAGTCCTGACAGGGTCGGAGCTGAAGCTTTCTTT.

The chain couples TRBV7-9 to TRBJ1-1, with no clear D. The germline CDR1 and CDR2 sequences are SEHNR and FQNEAQ (reference sequence). The V gene lost 1 base and the J gene lost 0 bases, with 6 bases spanning the gap. CDR3 length equals 14 residues. The CDR3 is CASSLGDLNTEAFF. CDR3 in DNA: TGTGCCAGCAGCTTAGGAGACTTGAACACTGAAGCTTTCTTT.

The chain couples TRBV9 to TRBJ1-6; perhaps TRBD1 as D (6 bases). CDR1 and CDR2 from the germline V gene are SGDLS and YYNGEE. Trimming removed 0 bases from V and 6 bases from J, with 16 bases in between. The CDR3 spans 17 residues. CDR3 in DNA: TGTGCCAGCAGCGTAGGAGCAGGGGAAGGAAGTAATTCACCCCTCCACTTT. It codes for CASSVGAGEGSNSPLHF.

The CDR3: CASSRGANQYGYTF. For the CDR3, the DNA is TGTGCCAGCTCACGGGGGGCAAATCAGTATGGCTACACCTTC. J is TRBJ1-2 and V is TRBV18, with D maybe TRBD1 (6 bases). V gave up 4 bases and J gave up 5 bases, with 14 bases separating them. The CDR3 spans 14 residues. CDR1 and CDR2 from the germline V gene are KGHSH and LQKENI.